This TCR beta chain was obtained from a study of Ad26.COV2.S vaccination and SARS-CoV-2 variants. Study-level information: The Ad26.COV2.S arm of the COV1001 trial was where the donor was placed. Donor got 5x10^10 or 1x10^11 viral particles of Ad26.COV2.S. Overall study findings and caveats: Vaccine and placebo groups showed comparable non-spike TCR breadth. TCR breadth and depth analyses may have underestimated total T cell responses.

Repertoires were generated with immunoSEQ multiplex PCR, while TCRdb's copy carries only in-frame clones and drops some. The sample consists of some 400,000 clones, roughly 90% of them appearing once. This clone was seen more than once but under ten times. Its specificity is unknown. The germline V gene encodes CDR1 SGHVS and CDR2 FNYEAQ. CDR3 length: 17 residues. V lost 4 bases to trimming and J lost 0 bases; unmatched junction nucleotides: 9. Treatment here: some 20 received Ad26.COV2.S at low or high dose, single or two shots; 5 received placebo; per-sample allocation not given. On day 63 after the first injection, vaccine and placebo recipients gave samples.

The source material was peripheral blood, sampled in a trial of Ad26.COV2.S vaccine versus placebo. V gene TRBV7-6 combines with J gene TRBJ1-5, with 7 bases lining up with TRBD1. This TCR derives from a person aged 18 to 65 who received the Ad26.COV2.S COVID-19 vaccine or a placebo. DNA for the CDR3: TGTGCCAGCAGCTCCGGGACAGACCTATATAGCAATCAGCCCCAGCATTTT. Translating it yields CASSSGTDLYSNQPQHF. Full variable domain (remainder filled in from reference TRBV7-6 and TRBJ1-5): GAGVSQSPRYKVTKRGQDVALRCDPISGHVSLYWYRQALGQGPEFLTYFNYEAQQDKSGLPNDRFSAERPEGSISTLTIQRTEQRDSAMYRCASSSGTDLYSNQPQHFGDGTRLSIL.